Listed here is a single T cell receptor beta chain. TCRdb derives one entry per CDR3 protein from the 5' RACE reads, leaving out DNA. The listing records approximately 460,000 distinct CDR3 sequences. This specimen comes from a study of T cells expressing NK-cell markers. CDR3 length: 13 amino acids. Germline V gene lookup returns CDR1 SGHDN and CDR2 FVKESK. Material: blood T cells: a sorted CD56 or NKG2C T cell subset, CD4+ or CD8+ T cells, or bulk PBMC T cells (not recorded which). V is TRBV14 and J is TRBJ1-4; the D gene TCRdb calls, TRBD1, cannot be checked with no DNA. This receptor was identified in a woman between 18 and 75 years old in good health. CDR3 region: CASSQRPTVRLFF.